This TCR beta chain was obtained from a study of blood T cell repertoires in COVID-19. At the level of the study: COVID-19 samples collected from the United States, Italy and Spain covered acute and convalescent phases. PBMCs, B-cell-depleted T cells, or T cells were the source of the cDNA or gDNA that made up the material.

The assay was immunoSEQ multiplex PCR, and TCRdb's table has in-frame clones only and misses some. This table holds under 200,000 clones, around 92% found once. The age range of participants was about 18 to 95 years, with residence in about 25 US areas. The TCR was taken from a woman between 18 and 29 years old who had recovered from COVID-19. Sequencing was done on a sample of PBMCs or T cells enriched from blood (not recorded which).

DNA of the CDR3: TGTGCCAGCAGCCAAGATCTGAAGTTTTCAGGGGAAGCTTTCTTT. This encodes CASSQDLKFSGEAFF. The V call is TRBV3-1 (or the pseudogene TRBV3-2), the J call TRBJ1-1, with D possibly TRBD1 on 5 matching bases. The V end lost 0 bases, the J end lost 8 bases, and 16 bases lay between the germline ends. CDR1 and CDR2 from the germline V gene are LGHDT and YNNKEL (reference sequence). This CDR3 is 15 amino acids long.